The rows below give T cell receptor beta chains drawn from one sample of a study of cytomegalovirus exposure and HLA in healthy donors. Sequenced by immunoSEQ multiplex PCR; TCRdb stores in-frame clones only, minus some. In the table there are about 170,000 clones, approximately 76% of which are singletons. The sample taken for sequencing was PBMCs. These receptors all come from a young woman in good health and CMV-seropositive. The conserved cysteine and the conserved F or W are not part of the CDR3 here. Size is stated for part of the rows, as once, few or many counts, or as a class when the clone is expanded.

j_call: TRBJ2-7; clone_size: -; v_call: TRBV6-5; cdr3_aa: ASSSGGGPYEQY
j_call: TRBJ2-7; clone_size: few; v_call: TRBV5-6; cdr3_aa: ASSSGLVTYEQY
j_call: -; clone_size: few; v_call: TRBV25-1; cdr3_aa: ASRDRGLGSYEQY
j_call: TRBJ1-3; clone_size: -; v_call: TRBV9; cdr3_aa: ASSARTGFGNTIY
j_call: TRBJ2-7; clone_size: -; v_call: TRBV19; cdr3_aa: ASSSRGNYEQY
j_call: TRBJ1-4; clone_size: -; v_call: TRBV27; cdr3_aa: ASSEQPVPEKLF
j_call: TRBJ2-7; clone_size: -; v_call: TRBV6-5; cdr3_aa: ASGGTVGTYEQY
j_call: TRBJ1-6; clone_size: -; v_call: TRBV29-1; cdr3_aa: SARQGNSPLH
j_call: TRBJ2-7; clone_size: -; v_call: TRBV5-6; cdr3_aa: ASSYNRGPLRGEQY
j_call: TRBJ1-2; clone_size: -; v_call: TRBV4-3; cdr3_aa: ASSQVFTMTNYGYT
j_call: TRBJ2-5; clone_size: -; v_call: TRBV30; cdr3_aa: AWREGGVRETQY
j_call: TRBJ1-2; clone_size: -; v_call: TRBV6-5; cdr3_aa: ASSYGTQPNYGYT
j_call: TRBJ1-4; clone_size: -; v_call: TRBV19; cdr3_aa: ASSDRTETNEKLF
j_call: TRBJ1-1; clone_size: -; v_call: TRBV30; cdr3_aa: AWSKGTGGTEAF
j_call: TRBJ1-2; clone_size: -; v_call: TRBV5-4; cdr3_aa: ASSLRQTEANGYT
j_call: TRBJ2-5; clone_size: once; v_call: TRBV23-1; cdr3_aa: ASSQTGGEETQY
j_call: TRBJ2-3; clone_size: -; v_call: TRBV11-3; cdr3_aa: ASSPGQGGDTQY
j_call: TRBJ1-1; clone_size: -; v_call: TRBV19; cdr3_aa: ASSPEGTEAF
j_call: TRBJ2-1; clone_size: -; v_call: TRBV5-4; cdr3_aa: ASSSRGVAGSSYNEQF
j_call: TRBJ2-3; clone_size: -; v_call: TRBV25-1; cdr3_aa: ASSPLQGGDTQY
j_call: TRBJ2-1; clone_size: -; v_call: TRBV5-1; cdr3_aa: ASSLDRDRYEQF
j_call: TRBJ2-3; clone_size: -; v_call: TRBV10-3; cdr3_aa: AISDKTDTDTQY
j_call: TRBJ1-2; clone_size: few; v_call: TRBV29-1; cdr3_aa: SVGTATSLGYT
j_call: TRBJ2-1; clone_size: -; v_call: TRBV19; cdr3_aa: ASSEGGRYNEQF
j_call: TRBJ1-5; clone_size: few; v_call: TRBV19; cdr3_aa: ASSLPQGGNQPQH